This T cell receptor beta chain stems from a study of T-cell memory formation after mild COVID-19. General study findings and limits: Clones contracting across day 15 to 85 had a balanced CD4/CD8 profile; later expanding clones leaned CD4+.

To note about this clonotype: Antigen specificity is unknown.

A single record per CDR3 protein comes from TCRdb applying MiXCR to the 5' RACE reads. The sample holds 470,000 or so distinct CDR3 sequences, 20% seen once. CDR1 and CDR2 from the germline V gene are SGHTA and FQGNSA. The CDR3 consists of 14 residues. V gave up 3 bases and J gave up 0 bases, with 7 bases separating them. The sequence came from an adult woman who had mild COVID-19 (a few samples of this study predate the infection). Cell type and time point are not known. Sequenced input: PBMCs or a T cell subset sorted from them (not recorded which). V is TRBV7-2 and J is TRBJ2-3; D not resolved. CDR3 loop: CASSFTTSTDTQYF. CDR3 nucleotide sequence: TGTGCCAGCAGCTTCACGACTAGCACAGATACGCAGTATTTT.